One and the same sample provided the 22 T cell receptor beta chains below, sequenced in a study of blood T cells in healthy people across ages. Primed by a sample-barcoded 5' primer and a J-beta primer mix, a second PCR proceeded for roughly 7 to 12 cycles. TCRdb re-analysed the 5' RACE reads in MiXCR, keeping a single row per CDR3 protein. The sample has over 1.5 million distinct CDR3 sequences; about 50% are singletons. Sequenced input: blood. Receptors originate from a woman aged 40-49 years in good health.

The chain joins TRBV6-2 or TRBV6-3 to TRBJ2-7, with TRBD1 matching over 9 bases. After removal of 6 bases from V and 3 bases from J, the junction contained 9 bases not matched to a gene. The germline V gene has CDR1 MNHEY and CDR2 SVGEGT. The CDR3 runs 15 residues. CDR3 DNA: TGTGCCAGCAGCTCCCCGGACAGGGGATTCTACGAGCAGTACTTC. Translating gives CASSSPDRGFYEQYF.

This clonotype was counted between two and nine times. The gene calls are TRBV20-1 and TRBJ2-3; D not resolved. The CDR3 runs 11 residues. Germline V gives CDR1 DFQATT, CDR2 SNEGSKA (reference sequence). With 5 bases removed from V and 4 bases from J, the gap between germline ends came to 7 bases. CDR3 sequence reads: CSASRSDTQYF. DNA for the CDR3: TGCAGTGCTTCCCGGTCAGATACGCAGTATTTT.

In this sample, this clonotype turned up a few times. This chain connects TRBV4-3 to TRBJ1-6; perhaps TRBD1 as D (5 bases). This CDR3 spans 16 amino acids. Trimming pared 0 bases from V and 15 bases from J, leaving 21 bases between. From germline, CDR1 is LGHNA and CDR2 YSLEER. In DNA form, the CDR3 reads TGCGCCAGCAGCCAAGAAGGGGCAGGGCTCTCCCCAATCCTCCACTTT. The encoded protein is CASSQEGAGLSPILHF.

V and J are TRBV11-2 and TRBJ2-5; 10 bases are a match to TRBD2. CDR1 and CDR2 from the germline V gene are SGHAT and FQNNGV. The CDR3 is 15 residues long. V trimming: 5 bases; J trimming: 4 bases; junction bases outside the gene matches: 7. The CDR3 DNA sequence: TGTGCCAGCAGCCGGACCCGGACTAGCGGAGAGACCCAGTACTTC. Amino acids: CASSRTRTSGETQYF.

The genes are TRBV20-1 and TRBJ2-1; D tentatively reads TRBD1 or TRBD2 (6 bases each). The CDR3 loop spans 15 amino acids. Trimming pared 5 bases from V and 0 bases from J, leaving 14 bases between. In germline, CDR1 is DFQATT, CDR2 SNEGSKA (reference sequence). The CDR3 loop is CSAWGAESSYNEQFF. The CDR3 coding sequence is TGCAGTGCTTGGGGGGCGGAGAGCTCCTACAATGAGCAGTTCTTC.

The CDR3 DNA is TGTCCTCCGGGGCTAGCCAAAAACATTCAGTACTTC. As protein: CPPGLAKNIQYF. The chain recombines TRBV5-5 with TRBJ2-4; D may match TRBD1 or TRBD2 (5 bases each). The germline gives CDR1 SGHKS, CDR2 YYEKEE (reference sequence). This CDR3 has 12 amino acids.

The rearrangement uses TRBV12-3 or TRBV12-4 and TRBJ2-7; TRBD2 might be the D (5 bases). V was shortened by 8 bases and J by 6 bases, with 14 bases between the two germline ends. The CDR3 spans 12 residues. CDR3 in amino acids: CASCEGSGEQYF. CDR3 DNA: TGTGCCAGCTGCGAGGGATCCGGCGAGCAGTACTTC.

This clonotype turned up a few times. The V gene is TRBV29-1, the J gene TRBJ2-1; 8 bases are shared with TRBD1. Germline CDR1 and CDR2: SQVTM and ANQGSEA. The CDR3 spans 13 residues. With 3 bases clipped from V and 9 bases from J, the junction kept 7 bases outside the gene matches. The DNA of the CDR3 is TGCAGCGTTGATGGCAGGGGGCCAAGTGAGCAGTTCTTC. Translated: CSVDGRGPSEQFF.

This chain uses TRBV20-1 with TRBJ1-4; D is ambiguous. Germline CDR1 is DFQATT and CDR2 is SNEGSKA (reference sequence). V shed 3 bases and J shed 0 bases, with 8 bases lying between them. The CDR3 has 14 residues. The CDR3 nucleotides are TGCAGTGCTAGCCCGGATGCAACTAATGAAAAACTGTTTTTT. Residues: CSASPDATNEKLFF.

This clonotype was observed a single time. The chain has TRBV21-1 and TRBJ1-2; the listed D gene, TRBD1, was not tested against the DNA. TRBV21-1 constitutes a pseudogene. The CDR3 consists of 10 residues. The CDR3 loop reads CAGQGVGYTF. Here the CDR3 DNA reads TGTGCCGGACAGGGGGTGGGCTACACCTTC.

The rearrangement joins TRBV6-5 to TRBJ1-2, with unresolved D. Looked up from germline, CDR1 is MNHEY and CDR2 is SVGAGI. The CDR3 covers 14 residues. V dropped 2 bases and J dropped 0 bases, with 7 bases sitting between them. CDR3 coding DNA: TGTGCCAGCAGTTACACCGCTACTAACTATGGCTACACCTTC. Its translation is CASSYTATNYGYTF.

This clonotype was recorded only once. The CDR3 DNA sequence: TGTGCCAGCAGCCCACGCCTTGGGACACCTACGCGCTATGGGGCCAACGTCCTGACTTTC. Amino acid sequence: CASSPRLGTPTRYGANVLTF. V usage is TRBV7-3 and J usage is TRBJ2-6, with a possible D match to TRBD1 (6 bases). CDR1 SGHTA and CDR2 FQGTGA come from the germline V gene. V lost 5 bases to trimming and J lost 3 bases, with 26 bases between them. The CDR3 length is 20 residues.

As regards this clonotype: At one end, the junction sequence differs from germline, possibly due to a read error. The chain employs TRBV7-9 and TRBJ2-1, with D perhaps matching TRBD2 (7 bases). The germline V gene encodes CDR1 SEHNR and CDR2 FQNEAQ (reference sequence). The CDR3 has 17 amino acids. The CDR3 region is CTSSLGGVQGEYNEQFF. The CDR3 DNA reads as TGTACCAGCAGCTTAGGGGGGGTACAGGGCGAATACAATGAGCAGTTCTTC.

This chain joins TRBV18 and TRBJ1-2; maybe TRBD1 (5 bases). The germline gives CDR1 KGHSH, CDR2 LQKENI. This CDR3 comprises 14 residues. The germline V and J ends were trimmed by 1 base and 8 bases, with 14 bases remaining between them. The CDR3 DNA reads as TGTGCCAGCTCACCACTCCCGGCAGGGAAAGGCTACACCTTC. Amino acids: CASSPLPAGKGYTF. Supplemented by reference TRBV18 and TRBJ1-2, the full variable domain reads NAGVMQNPRHLVRRRGQEARLRCSPMKGHSHVYWYRQLPEEGLKFMVYLQKENIIDESGMPKERFSAEFPKEGPSILRIQQVVRGDSAAYFCASSPLPAGKGYTFGSGTRLTVV.

Note on this clonotype: An end of the junction differs from the germline gene, which may be a read error. The chain uses TRBV11-3 and TRBJ2-1; 10 bases line up with TRBD2. The germline gives CDR1 SGHNT, CDR2 YENEEA. This CDR3 region has 14 residues. This chain's CDR3 is CVSSLAGGYNEQFF. CDR3 bases: TGTGTCAGCAGCTTAGCGGGGGGATACAATGAGCAGTTCTTC.

This chain connects TRBV4-2 to TRBJ1-5; no firm D call. Between the trimmed V and J ends, which lost 0 bases and 4 bases, there was a span of 13 bases. The CDR3 loop spans 16 amino acids. Per the germline V gene, CDR1 is LGHNA and CDR2 is YNFKEQ. The CDR3 protein is CASSQDPSRENQPQHF. The DNA for the CDR3 is TGTGCCAGCAGCCAAGACCCCTCGAGGGAGAATCAGCCCCAGCATTTT.

This clonotype has more than one count but fewer than ten. The rearrangement links TRBV4-3 to TRBJ2-7, with a possible D match to TRBD1 (5 bases). The V gene lost 2 bases and the J gene lost 2 bases, with 13 bases spanning the gap. The CDR3 has 15 amino acids. Germline V gene lookup returns CDR1 LGHNA and CDR2 YSLEER. CDR3 sequence: CASSQMAQGTYEQYF. The CDR3 nucleotides are TGCGCCAGCAGCCAAATGGCCCAGGGAACCTACGAGCAGTACTTC.

This clonotype came up a few times. This rearrangement joins TRBV11-2 to TRBJ2-1, with 10 bases that match TRBD2. In germline, CDR1 is SGHAT, CDR2 FQNNGV. V trimming: 7 bases; J trimming: 7 bases; junction bases outside the gene matches: 7. The CDR3 runs to 14 residues. CDR3 residues: CASKPGLASNEQFF. The CDR3 DNA reads TGTGCCAGCAAACCGGGACTAGCGAGTAATGAGCAGTTCTTC.

This chain uses TRBV27 with TRBJ2-1; 7 bases align to TRBD1. The J call is uncertain, as TRBJ2-7 better fits the DNA end. Germline loops: CDR1 MNHEY, CDR2 SMNVEV (reference sequence). This CDR3 has 14 amino acids. CDR3 sequence reads: CASSRGPVVNEQYF. The CDR3 DNA sequence: TGTGCCAGCAGTAGGGGGCCGGTTGTCAATGAGCAGTACTTC.

The chain links TRBV6-5 to TRBJ2-7, with D unclear. Per germline, CDR1 MNHEY and CDR2 SVGAGI. V shed 0 bases and J shed 2 bases, with 11 bases lying between them. The length of the CDR3 is 15 residues. CDR3 sequence reads: CASSYSGLNPYEQYF. In DNA form, the CDR3 reads TGTGCCAGCAGTTACTCAGGATTGAACCCCTACGAGCAGTACTTC.

The sample holds a few counts of this clonotype. The V and J genes are TRBV5-1 and TRBJ2-5; D not certain. Per the germline V gene, CDR1 is SGHRS and CDR2 is YFSETQ. Trimming took 5 bases from V and 0 from J, leaving 14 bases between them. The CDR3 spans 15 residues. CDR3 residues: CASSTTSRNQETQYF. Written as DNA, the CDR3 is TGCGCCAGCAGTACCACCTCCCGAAACCAAGAGACCCAGTACTTC.

This clonotype has a handful of counts. The rearrangement links TRBV7-2 to TRBJ2-3, with D perhaps matching TRBD2 (5 bases). Trimming took off 0 bases at V and 2 bases at J, with 9 bases between the two ends. The length of the CDR3 is 15 residues. Germline assignment: CDR1 SGHTA and CDR2 FQGNSA. The CDR3 loop reads CASSLALGDTDTQYF. The CDR3 DNA reads TGTGCCAGCAGCTTAGCACTAGGTGACACAGATACGCAGTATTTT.